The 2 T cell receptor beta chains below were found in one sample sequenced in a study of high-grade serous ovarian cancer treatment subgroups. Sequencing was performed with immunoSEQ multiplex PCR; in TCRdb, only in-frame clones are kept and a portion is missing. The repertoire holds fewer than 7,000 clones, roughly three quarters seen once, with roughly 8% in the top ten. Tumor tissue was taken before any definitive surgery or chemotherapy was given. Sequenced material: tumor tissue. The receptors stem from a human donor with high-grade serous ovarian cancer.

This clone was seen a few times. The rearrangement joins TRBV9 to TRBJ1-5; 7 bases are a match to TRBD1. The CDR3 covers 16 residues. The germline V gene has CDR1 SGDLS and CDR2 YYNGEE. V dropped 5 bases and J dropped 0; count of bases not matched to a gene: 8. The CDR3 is CASSHGTETSNQPQHF. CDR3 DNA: TGTGCCAGCAGTCACGGGACAGAGACTAGCAATCAGCCCCAGCATTTT. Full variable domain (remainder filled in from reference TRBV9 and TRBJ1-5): DSGVTQTPKHLITATGQRVTLRCSPRSGDLSVYWYQQSLDQGLQFLIQYYNGEERAKGNILERFSAQQFPDLHSELNLSSLELGDSALYFCASSHGTETSNQPQHFGDGTRLSIL.

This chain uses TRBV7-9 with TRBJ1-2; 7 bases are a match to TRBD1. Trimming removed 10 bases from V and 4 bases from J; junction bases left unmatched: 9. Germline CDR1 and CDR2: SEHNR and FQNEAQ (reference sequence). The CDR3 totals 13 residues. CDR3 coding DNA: TGTGCCACCGGTGGGGCAGGGGGCTATGGCTACACCTTC. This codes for CATGGAGGYGYTF.